Below, one T cell receptor (beta chain) is given with its context. The target antigen is unknown. Some second doses came at about 4 weeks and others at about 12 weeks; these were pooled. Per germline, CDR1 SGHDN and CDR2 FVKESK. The CDR3 has 18 amino acids. The V gene lost 1 base and the J gene lost 0 bases, with 13 bases spanning the gap. Here immunoSEQ multiplex PCR was the method, and the copy in TCRdb shows in-frame clones only, minus some. Here the sample spans approximately 170,000 clones, around 85% being singletons. The data were obtained in a study of T cell responses to AZD1222 COVID-19 vaccine. Study observations and caveats: Baseline seropositives among AZD1222 recipients totaled only five or six.

The chain joins TRBV14 to TRBJ2-6; D is uncertain. The source is an adult who received the AZD1222 COVID-19 vaccine. The sequenced sample was peripheral blood, obtained 28 days after the second AZD1222 dose. The CDR3 bases are TGTGCCAGCAGCCAAGTTGTTCCTTCTGCCTCTGGGGCCAACGTCCTGACTTTC. It is translated as CASSQVVPSASGANVLTF.